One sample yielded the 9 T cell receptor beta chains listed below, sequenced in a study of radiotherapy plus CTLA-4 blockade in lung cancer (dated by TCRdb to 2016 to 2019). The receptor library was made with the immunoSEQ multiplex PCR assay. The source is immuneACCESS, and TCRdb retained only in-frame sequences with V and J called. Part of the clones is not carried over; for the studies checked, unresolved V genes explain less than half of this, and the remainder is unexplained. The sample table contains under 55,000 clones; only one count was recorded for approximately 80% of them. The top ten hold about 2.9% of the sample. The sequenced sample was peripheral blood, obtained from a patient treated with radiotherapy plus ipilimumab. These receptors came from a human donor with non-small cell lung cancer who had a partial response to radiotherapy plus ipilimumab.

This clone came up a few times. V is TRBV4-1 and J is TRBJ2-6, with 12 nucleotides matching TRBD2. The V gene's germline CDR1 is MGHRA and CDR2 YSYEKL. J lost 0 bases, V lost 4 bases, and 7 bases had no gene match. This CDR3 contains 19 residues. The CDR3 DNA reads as TGCGCCAGCAGCCGAGGACTAGCGGGGACTAGCTCTGGGGCCAACGTCCTGACTTTC. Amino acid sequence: CASSRGLAGTSSGANVLTF.

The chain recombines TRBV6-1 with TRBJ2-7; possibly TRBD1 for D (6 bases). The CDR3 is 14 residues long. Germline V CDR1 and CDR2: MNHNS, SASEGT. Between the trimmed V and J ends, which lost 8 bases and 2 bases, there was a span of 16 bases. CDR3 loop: CASLPQGLPYEQYF. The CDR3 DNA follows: TGTGCCAGCCTTCCCCAGGGGCTACCCTACGAGCAGTACTTC.

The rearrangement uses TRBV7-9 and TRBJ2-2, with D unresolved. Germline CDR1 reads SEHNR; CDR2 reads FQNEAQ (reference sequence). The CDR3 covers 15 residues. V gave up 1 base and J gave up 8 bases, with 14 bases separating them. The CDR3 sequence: CASSLVPSVGGELFF. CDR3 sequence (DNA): TGTGCCAGCAGCTTAGTCCCCAGTGTCGGGGGGGAGCTGTTTTTT.

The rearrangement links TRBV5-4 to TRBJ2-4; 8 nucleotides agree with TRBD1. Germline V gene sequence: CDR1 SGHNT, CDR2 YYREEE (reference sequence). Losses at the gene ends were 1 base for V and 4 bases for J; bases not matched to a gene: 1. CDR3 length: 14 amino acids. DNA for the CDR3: TGTGCCAGCAGCTTGACAGGGGGGAAAAACATTCAGTACTTC. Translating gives CASSLTGGKNIQYF.

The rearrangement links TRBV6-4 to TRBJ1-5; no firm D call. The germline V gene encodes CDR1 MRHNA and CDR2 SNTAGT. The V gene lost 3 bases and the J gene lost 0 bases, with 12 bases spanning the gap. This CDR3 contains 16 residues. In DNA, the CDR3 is TGTGCCAGCAGTGAACCGGGATCCTATAGCAATCAGCCCCAGCATTTT. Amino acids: CASSEPGSYSNQPQHF.

The chain's CDR3 is CASSIVAGTNGAEAFF. The CDR3 coding sequence is TGTGCCAGTAGTATAGTGGCAGGCACCAACGGGGCTGAAGCTTTCTTT. V gene TRBV19 combines with J gene TRBJ1-1; D call uncertain. V was trimmed by 1 base and J by 6 bases, leaving 18 bases between them. Germline V gene lookup returns CDR1 LNHDA and CDR2 SQIVND (reference sequence). This CDR3 is built from 16 residues.

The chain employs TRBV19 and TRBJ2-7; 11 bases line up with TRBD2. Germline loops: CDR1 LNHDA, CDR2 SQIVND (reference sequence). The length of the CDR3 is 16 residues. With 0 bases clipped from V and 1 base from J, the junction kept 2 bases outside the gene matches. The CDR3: CASSIESSGGSYEQYF. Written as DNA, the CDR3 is TGTGCCAGTAGTATAGAATCTAGCGGGGGGTCCTACGAGCAGTACTTC.

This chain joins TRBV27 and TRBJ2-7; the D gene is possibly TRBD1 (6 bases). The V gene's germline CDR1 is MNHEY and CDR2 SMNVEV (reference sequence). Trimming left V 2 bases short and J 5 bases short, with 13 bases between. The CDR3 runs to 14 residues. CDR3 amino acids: CASSLKQGSHEQYF. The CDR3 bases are TGTGCCAGCAGTTTAAAACAGGGATCCCACGAGCAGTACTTC.

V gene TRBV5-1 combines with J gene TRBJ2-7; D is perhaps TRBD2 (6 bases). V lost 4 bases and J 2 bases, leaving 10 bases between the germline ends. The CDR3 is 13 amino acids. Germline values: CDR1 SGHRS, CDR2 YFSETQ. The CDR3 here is CASSPGVTYEQYF. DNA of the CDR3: TGCGCCAGCAGCCCGGGGGTGACCTACGAGCAGTACTTC.